One sample yielded the 7 T cell receptor beta chains listed below, sequenced in a study of T cell responses to AZD1222 COVID-19 vaccine. Method: immunoSEQ multiplex PCR; TCRdb's copy keeps in-frame clones and lacks some. The repertoire holds 180,000 or so clones, with less than 95% as singletons. The sample consisted of peripheral blood, taken on day 0 of AZD1222 vaccination. The receptor source for this set is an adult in good health.

V gene TRBV10-3 combines with J gene TRBJ1-3, with unresolved D. Germline CDR1 is ENHRY and CDR2 is SYGVKD. There are 13 residues in the CDR3. V was clipped by 5 bases and J by 0 bases, with 5 bases between them. The CDR3 DNA reads as TGTGCCATCAGTAGCCACTCTGGAAACACCATATATTTT. Its translation: CAISSHSGNTIYF.

This clone occurred once. This chain joins TRBV3-1 (or the pseudogene TRBV3-2) and TRBJ1-4, with 8 bases matching TRBD1. The germline V gene encodes CDR1 LGHDT and CDR2 YNNKEL (reference sequence). The V segment lost 5 bases and the J segment 4 bases; nucleotides outside the gene matches: 3. The length of the CDR3 is 14 residues. CDR3 nucleotides: TGTGCCAGCAGCGGAACAGGGGGTAATGAAAAACTGTTTTTT. Translating it yields CASSGTGGNEKLFF.

The chain combines TRBV3-1 (or the pseudogene TRBV3-2) with TRBJ2-7, with D unclear. Germline assignment: CDR1 LGHDT and CDR2 YNNKEL (reference sequence). V lost 4 bases and J lost 4, with 20 bases in between. The CDR3 contains 16 residues. The DNA of the CDR3 is TGTGCCAGCAGCCCCGTAGTAGGAACGGCTATTTACGAGCAGTACTTC. Protein: CASSPVVGTAIYEQYF.

This sequence joins TRBV6-5 and TRBJ1-5; D remains ambiguous. The CDR3 consists of 13 residues. V shed 0 bases and J shed 10 bases, with 10 bases lying between them. Germline V gene sequence: CDR1 MNHEY, CDR2 SVGAGI. CDR3 DNA sequence: TGTGCCAGCAGTTACTCTGGAGTGGGTCCCCAGCATTTT. Residues: CASSYSGVGPQHF.

This chain joins TRBV7-2 and TRBJ1-4; maybe TRBD1 (6 bases). CDR1 is SGHTA and CDR2 is FQGNSA in the germline V gene. The CDR3 is 14 amino acids. The V gene lost 1 base and the J gene lost 5 bases, with 8 bases spanning the gap. CDR3 nucleotide sequence: TGTGCCAGCAGCTTAGGACAGGCGAATGAAAAACTGTTTTTT. Amino acids: CASSLGQANEKLFF.

The J gene is TRBJ1-1, the V gene TRBV15; 10 bases match TRBD1. The CDR3 runs to 16 residues. The germline V gene has CDR1 LNHNV and CDR2 YYDKDF (reference sequence). Trimming at V came to 3 bases and at J to 4 bases, leaving 8 bases not matched to a gene. The CDR3 reads CATSRDRGMGSTEAFF. The CDR3 DNA reads TGTGCCACCAGCAGGGACAGGGGGATGGGGAGCACTGAAGCTTTCTTT.

V gene TRBV5-1 combines with J gene TRBJ1-1; TRBD1 might be the D (6 bases). Trimming shortened V by 6 bases and J by 1 base, and 13 bases separated the two germline ends. The CDR3 is 14 amino acids. Germline-derived CDR1 and CDR2 are SGHRS and YFSETQ. Written as DNA, the CDR3 is TGCGCCAGCAAAAGGGCAGGGGCGAACACTGAAGCTTTCTTT. Translated: CASKRAGANTEAFF.